One and the same sample provided the 28 T cell receptor beta chains below, sequenced in a study of post-analysis software for immune sequencing data. Each TCR beta cDNA library carried unique molecular identifiers. Via MiXCR, TCRdb re-called the PCR reads, giving one row per CDR3 protein. The sample records roughly 800,000 distinct CDR3 sequences, 25% to 30% being singletons. Antigens of these TCRs are unknown. Points from the study as a whole: Compared with controls, patients had more of about 5 TRBV segments, including TRBV5-6, TRBV5-1 and TRBV20-1.

Sequencing was carried out using blood. These receptor sequences come from a girl aged 10-17 years with multiple sclerosis.

The J gene is TRBJ2-4, the V gene TRBV6-1; the D call may be TRBD1 or TRBD2 (5 bases each). The V end was cut by 11 bases, the J end by 4 bases, with 21 bases between. Germline values: CDR1 MNHNS, CDR2 SASEGT. CDR3 length: 15 residues. CDR3 region: CAGSDIGTAKNIQYF. The CDR3 nucleotides are TGTGCCGGATCGGACATCGGGACGGCTAAAAACATTCAGTACTTC.

DNA for the CDR3: TGCGCCAGCAGCTTGGGGCCGCCTTCTAACTATGGCTACACCTTC. Its protein product is CASSLGPPSNYGYTF. The gene calls are TRBV5-1 and TRBJ1-2, with D unresolved. Between the trimmed V and J ends, which lost 0 bases and 0 bases, there was a span of 9 bases. The CDR3 has 15 residues. Per germline, CDR1 SGHRS and CDR2 YFSETQ.

The CDR3 nucleotides read TGCAGTGCTCTGACTAGCGGGAGGGCGAATGAGCAGTTCTTC. Its translation: CSALTSGRANEQFF. This rearrangement joins TRBV20-1 to TRBJ2-1, with 14 bases fitting TRBD2. CDR1 is DFQATT and CDR2 is SNEGSKA in the germline V gene (reference sequence). The V and J ends lost 5 bases and 7 bases, in that order; junction bases with no gene match: 4. The CDR3 totals 14 residues.

V usage is TRBV4-1 and J usage is TRBJ1-5; no reliable D call. Germline CDR1 MGHRA, CDR2 YSYEKL. The ends were cut back, 1 base at V and 3 bases at J, with 13 bases in the middle. The CDR3 has 16 amino acids. CDR3 sequence (DNA): TGCGCCAGCAGCCAAGGTTTAATGGGTCTCAATCAGCCCCAGCATTTT. Protein sequence: CASSQGLMGLNQPQHF.

This clonotype was detected only a few times. The J gene is TRBJ2-1, the V gene TRBV20-1; TRBD2 might be the D (6 bases). Looked up from germline, CDR1 is DFQATT and CDR2 is SNEGSKA (reference sequence). The ends were cut back, 2 bases at V and 0 bases at J, with 8 bases in the middle. The CDR3 consists of 14 residues. The CDR3 nucleotides read TGCAGTGCTAGACAGGGACTCTCCTACAATGAGCAGTTCTTC. Residues: CSARQGLSYNEQFF.

V gene TRBV20-1 combines with J gene TRBJ2-5, with D maybe TRBD1 (6 bases). Trimming cost V 2 bases and J 1 base, with 17 bases left between them. From germline, CDR1 is DFQATT and CDR2 SNEGSKA (reference sequence). This CDR3 has 16 residues. The CDR3 coding sequence is TGCAGTGCTAGATCCGTGCTCATGACAGGCCAAGAGACCCAGTACTTC. This sequence encodes CSARSVLMTGQETQYF.

This clonotype was observed a handful of times. J is TRBJ2-3 and V is TRBV11-2, with a possible D match to TRBD2 (6 bases). Germline V CDR1 and CDR2: SGHAT, FQNNGV. V lost 0 bases, J lost 6 bases, and 16 bases lay in between. The CDR3 consists of 16 residues. DNA for the CDR3: TGTGCCAGCAGCTTAGAAAGGGCTAGCGTCCCGGATACGCAGTATTTT. This encodes CASSLERASVPDTQYF.

This clonotype was seen only a few times. The chain combines TRBV29-1 with TRBJ2-3; tentatively, D is TRBD2 (6 bases). CDR1 and CDR2 (germline): SQVTM, ANQGSEA. The V gene lost 0 bases and the J gene lost 2 bases, with 15 bases spanning the gap. The CDR3 is made up of 16 amino acids. CDR3 region: CSVEDQVAGHTDTQYF. The DNA of the CDR3 is TGCAGCGTTGAAGATCAGGTGGCGGGGCACACAGATACGCAGTATTTT.

The chain couples TRBV7-2 to TRBJ2-1, with a tentative D call TRBD2 (6 bases). The V and J ends lost 2 bases and 3 bases respectively, with 14 bases between them. Germline CDR1 and CDR2: SGHTA and FQGNSA. The length of the CDR3 is 16 residues. CDR3 residues: CASSLSGGTRYNEQFF. In nucleotides, the CDR3 is TGTGCCAGCAGCTTATCTGGCGGGACCCGCTACAATGAGCAGTTCTTC.

This chain uses TRBV13 with TRBJ1-6, with D possibly TRBD1 on 5 matching bases. Germline lookup yields CDR1 PRHDT and CDR2 FYEKMQ (reference sequence). V dropped 7 bases and J dropped 14 bases, with 15 bases sitting between them. The CDR3 length is 12 residues. The CDR3 region has the DNA TGTGCCAGCATGCGGGGGAGTGAGGCCCTCCACTTT. Translation gives CASMRGSEALHF. Full variable domain (missing parts from reference TRBV13 and TRBJ1-6): AAGVIQSPRHLIKEKRETATLKCYPIPRHDTVYWYQQGPGQDPQFLISFYEKMQSDKGSIPDRFSAQQFSDYHSELNMSSLELGDSALYFCASMRGSEALHFGNGTRLTVT.

This clonotype was observed many times. V gene TRBV20-1 combines with J gene TRBJ2-1, with 9 bases that match TRBD2. There are 15 residues in the CDR3. V dropped 3 bases and J dropped 9; count of bases not matched to a gene: 12. Germline assignment: CDR1 DFQATT and CDR2 SNEGSKA (reference sequence). The CDR3 DNA is TGCAGTGCTAGCCCCCCAGCGGGAGGTCGGAGTGAGCAGTTCTTC. Amino acids: CSASPPAGGRSEQFF.

This clonotype has a handful of counts. This chain uses TRBV6-5 with TRBJ1-5; possibly TRBD1 for D (5 bases). V was trimmed by 0 bases and J by 6 bases, leaving 9 bases between them. CDR3 length: 14 residues. CDR1 is MNHEY and CDR2 is SVGAGI in the germline V gene. In nucleotides, the CDR3 is TGTGCCAGCAGTTACTCAAGAAGGGGTCAGCCCCAGCATTTT. This encodes CASSYSRRGQPQHF.

Only a few counts were recorded for this clonotype. The V call is TRBV20-1, the J call TRBJ1-6, with 9 bases matching TRBD1. Looked up from germline, CDR1 is DFQATT and CDR2 is SNEGSKA (reference sequence). The CDR3 length is 15 residues. After removal of 2 bases from V and 7 bases from J, the junction contained 6 bases not matched to a gene. The CDR3 is CSARIGTGQNSPLHF. CDR3 bases: TGCAGTGCTAGAATTGGGACAGGGCAAAATTCACCCCTCCACTTT.

The genes are TRBV29-1 and TRBJ1-2; the match to TRBD1 covers 7 bases. J lost 5 bases, V lost 7 bases, and 10 bases had no gene match. CDR1 and CDR2 (germline): SQVTM, ANQGSEA. This CDR3 is 13 amino acids long. CDR3 DNA: TGCAGCGCTGGGGACAGCCAGGATTATGGCTACACCTTC. This codes for CSAGDSQDYGYTF.

This clonotype has more than one count but fewer than ten. This sequence joins TRBV12-3 or TRBV12-4 and TRBJ2-5, with TRBD1 identical over 10 bases. The CDR3 is 15 amino acids. Unmatched junction bases numbered 8, after V lost 5 bases and J lost 5 bases. CDR3 residues: CASSPGTGASETQYF. CDR3 coding DNA: TGTGCCAGCAGTCCCGGGACAGGGGCATCGGAGACCCAGTACTTC.

The rearrangement joins TRBV7-6 to TRBJ2-3, with 12 bases fitting TRBD2. Looked up from germline, CDR1 is SGHVS and CDR2 is FNYEAQ. This CDR3 contains 16 residues. The J segment lost 2 bases and the V segment lost 5 bases, leaving 5 bases of the junction unmatched. The DNA for the CDR3 is TGTGCCAGCAGCCCCCGGACTAGCGGGACCACAGATACGCAGTATTTT. It codes for CASSPRTSGTTDTQYF.

This chain connects TRBV6-2 or TRBV6-3 to TRBJ2-7; 7 bases are a match to TRBD2. The CDR3 runs to 16 residues. Germline V CDR1 and CDR2: MNHEY, SVGEGT. The V and J ends lost 0 bases and 3 bases, in that order; junction bases with no gene match: 8. CDR3 loop: CASSYSSSGHFYEQYF. CDR3 bases: TGTGCCAGCAGTTACTCGAGTAGCGGGCATTTCTACGAGCAGTACTTC.

The rearrangement links TRBV10-3 to TRBJ1-2; 7 bases are a match to TRBD1. V lost 8 bases to trimming and J lost 6 bases; unmatched junction nucleotides: 3. CDR3 length: 11 amino acids. Per the germline V gene, CDR1 is ENHRY and CDR2 is SYGVKD. Written as DNA, the CDR3 is TGTGCCATCGCGACAGGGAATGGCTACACCTTC. Amino acids: CAIATGNGYTF.

V gene TRBV7-2 combines with J gene TRBJ2-5; TRBD2 agrees at 9 bases. Trimming at V came to 1 base and at J to 11 bases, leaving 11 bases not matched to a gene. Germline V CDR1 and CDR2: SGHTA, FQGNSA. This CDR3 is 15 amino acids long. CDR3 sequence reads: CASSLDGGGGDEQYF. CDR3 sequence (DNA): TGTGCCAGCAGCTTAGACGGCGGGGGGGGCGATGAGCAGTACTTC.

This clonotype appeared many times. J is TRBJ2-1 and V is TRBV4-3, with 8 positions matching TRBD1. J lost 4 bases, V lost 4 bases, and 0 bases had no gene match. The CDR3 covers 13 residues. CDR1 is LGHNA and CDR2 is YSLEER in the germline V gene. The CDR3 loop is CASSRDRYNEQFF. The CDR3, as DNA: TGCGCCAGCAGCCGGGACAGGTACAATGAGCAGTTCTTC.

The sample holds many counts of this clonotype. V gene TRBV7-2 combines with J gene TRBJ1-2; D is undetermined. In germline, CDR1 is SGHTA, CDR2 FQGNSA. Trimming took off 1 base at V and 0 bases at J, with 9 bases between the two ends. This CDR3 spans 15 amino acids. CDR3 loop: CASSLEANTNYGYTF. In DNA, the CDR3 is TGTGCCAGCAGCTTAGAGGCAAACACTAACTATGGCTACACCTTC.

This clonotype was seen more than once but under ten times. The chain recombines TRBV20-1 with TRBJ2-2; D gene unclear. V was shortened by 0 bases and J by 0 bases, with 11 bases between the two germline ends. CDR1 and CDR2 (germline): DFQATT, SNEGSKA (reference sequence). This CDR3 is 16 amino acids long. The CDR3 reads CSARDPGESNTGELFF. CDR3 sequence (DNA): TGCAGTGCTAGAGATCCCGGAGAATCGAACACCGGGGAGCTGTTTTTT.

The table lists this clonotype with many counts. This chain links TRBV20-1 with TRBJ2-1, with TRBD2 matching 8 bases. The CDR3 has 15 residues. Germline loops: CDR1 DFQATT, CDR2 SNEGSKA (reference sequence). V trimming: 6 bases; J trimming: 6 bases; junction bases outside the gene matches: 13. CDR3 nucleotide sequence: TGCAGTGCAACCGGGGGGGACCGGTCTCCCAATGAGCAGTTCTTC. Translation: CSATGGDRSPNEQFF.

The chain has TRBV28 and TRBJ1-2; no reliable D call. Trimming left V 1 base short and J 0 bases short, with 6 bases between. The germline V gene has CDR1 MDHEN and CDR2 SYDVKM. The CDR3 has 14 residues. The CDR3 sequence is CASSLYPANYGYTF. CDR3 nucleotides: TGTGCCAGCAGTTTATACCCAGCTAACTATGGCTACACCTTC.

The CDR3 region is CSALPGHDNIQYF. For the CDR3, the DNA is TGCAGTGCCCTACCGGGACACGATAACATTCAGTACTTC. The chain recombines TRBV20-1 with TRBJ2-4, with D possibly matching TRBD1 (6 bases). The germline CDR1 and CDR2 sequences are DFQATT and SNEGSKA (reference sequence). V was trimmed by 6 bases and J by 7 bases, leaving 16 bases between them. CDR3 length: 13 residues.

The V gene is TRBV18, the J gene TRBJ2-3; 9 bases align to TRBD2. Germline V CDR1 and CDR2: KGHSH, LQKENI. V lost 0 bases and J lost 1; bases outside the gene matches: 5. This CDR3 has 17 amino acids. The CDR3 protein is CASSPPSTSGGTDTQYF. Written as DNA, the CDR3 is TGTGCCAGCTCACCACCATCGACTAGCGGCGGCACAGATACGCAGTATTTT.

This clonotype was picked up a small number of times. CDR3 protein: CASSLSSQGAGYEQYF. The CDR3 DNA reads TGTGCCAGCAGTTTATCTTCGCAGGGAGCAGGGTACGAGCAGTACTTC. The V gene is TRBV27, the J gene TRBJ2-7; D possibly matches TRBD1 or TRBD2 (5 bases each). CDR1 and CDR2 from the germline V gene are MNHEY and SMNVEV (reference sequence). V was clipped by 0 bases and J by 4 bases, with 16 bases between them. CDR3 length equals 16 residues.

This clonotype came up a few times. V is TRBV28 and J is TRBJ2-1, with 10 bases matching TRBD1. CDR3 size: 15 residues. Germline loops: CDR1 MDHEN, CDR2 SYDVKM. J lost 8 bases, V lost 5 bases, and 9 bases had no gene match. CDR3 loop: CASSRGEDRGDEQFF. The DNA of the CDR3 is TGTGCCAGCAGTCGGGGGGAGGACAGGGGGGATGAGCAGTTCTTC.